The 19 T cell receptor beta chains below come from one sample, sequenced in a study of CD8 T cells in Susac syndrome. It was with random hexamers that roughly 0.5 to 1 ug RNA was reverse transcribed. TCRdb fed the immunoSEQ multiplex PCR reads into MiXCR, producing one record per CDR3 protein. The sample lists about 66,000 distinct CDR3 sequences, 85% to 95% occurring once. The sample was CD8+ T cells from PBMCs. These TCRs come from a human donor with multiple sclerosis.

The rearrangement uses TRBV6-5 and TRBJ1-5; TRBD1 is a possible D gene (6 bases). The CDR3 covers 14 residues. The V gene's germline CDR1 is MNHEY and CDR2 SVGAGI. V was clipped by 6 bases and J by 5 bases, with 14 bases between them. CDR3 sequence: CASSQDSRDQPQHF. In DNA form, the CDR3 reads TGTGCCAGCAGCCAGGACAGTCGGGATCAGCCCCAGCATTTT.

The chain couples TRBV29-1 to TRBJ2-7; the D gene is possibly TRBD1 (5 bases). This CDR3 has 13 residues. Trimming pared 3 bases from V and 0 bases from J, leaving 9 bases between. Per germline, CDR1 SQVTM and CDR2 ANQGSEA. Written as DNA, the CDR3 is TGCAGCGTTGAGGGGCAGAACTCCTACGAGCAGTACTTC. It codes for CSVEGQNSYEQYF.

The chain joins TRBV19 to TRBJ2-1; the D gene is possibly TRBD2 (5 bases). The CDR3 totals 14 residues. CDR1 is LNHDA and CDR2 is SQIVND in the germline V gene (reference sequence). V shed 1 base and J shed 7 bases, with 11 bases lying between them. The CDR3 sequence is CASSIAAEGNEQFF. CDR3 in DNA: TGTGCCAGTAGTATAGCGGCAGAGGGAAATGAGCAGTTCTTC.

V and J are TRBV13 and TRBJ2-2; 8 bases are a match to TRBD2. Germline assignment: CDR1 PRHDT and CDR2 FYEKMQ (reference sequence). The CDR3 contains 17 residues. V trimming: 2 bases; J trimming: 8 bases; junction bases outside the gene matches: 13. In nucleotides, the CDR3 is TGTGCCAGCAGCTTAAGCTCCAGCGGGAGTATATCGGGGGAGCTGTTTTTT. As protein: CASSLSSSGSISGELFF.

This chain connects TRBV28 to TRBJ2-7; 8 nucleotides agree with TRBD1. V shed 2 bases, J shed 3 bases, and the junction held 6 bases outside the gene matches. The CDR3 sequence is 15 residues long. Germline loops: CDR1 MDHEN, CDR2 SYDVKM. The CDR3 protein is CASSLIAGGSYEQYF. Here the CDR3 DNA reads TGTGCCAGCAGTTTAATCGCAGGGGGCAGCTACGAGCAGTACTTC.

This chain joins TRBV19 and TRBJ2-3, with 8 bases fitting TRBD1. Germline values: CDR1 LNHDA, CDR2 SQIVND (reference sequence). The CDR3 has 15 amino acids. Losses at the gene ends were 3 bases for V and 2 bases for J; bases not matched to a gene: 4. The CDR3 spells CASSIPDRVTDTQYF. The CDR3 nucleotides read TGTGCCAGTAGTATCCCGGACAGGGTCACAGATACGCAGTATTTT.

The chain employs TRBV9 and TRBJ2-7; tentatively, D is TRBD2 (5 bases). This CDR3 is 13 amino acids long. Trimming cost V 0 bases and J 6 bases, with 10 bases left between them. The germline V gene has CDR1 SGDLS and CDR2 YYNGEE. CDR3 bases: TGTGCCAGCAGCGTAGCTGAGGGCCTCGAGCAGTACTTC. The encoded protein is CASSVAEGLEQYF.

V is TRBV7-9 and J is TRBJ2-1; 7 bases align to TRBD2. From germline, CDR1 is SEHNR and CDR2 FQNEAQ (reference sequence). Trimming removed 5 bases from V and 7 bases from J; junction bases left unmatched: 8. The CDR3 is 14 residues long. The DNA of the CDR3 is TGTGCCAGCAGCGCGCTAGGGACTAAGAATGAGCAGTTCTTC. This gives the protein CASSALGTKNEQFF. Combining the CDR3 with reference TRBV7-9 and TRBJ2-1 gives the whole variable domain DTGVSQNPRHKITKRGQNVTFRCDPISEHNRLYWYRQTLGQGPEFLTYFQNEAQLEKSRLLSDRFSAERPKGSFSTLEIQRTEQGDSAMYLCASSALGTKNEQFFGPGTRLTVL.

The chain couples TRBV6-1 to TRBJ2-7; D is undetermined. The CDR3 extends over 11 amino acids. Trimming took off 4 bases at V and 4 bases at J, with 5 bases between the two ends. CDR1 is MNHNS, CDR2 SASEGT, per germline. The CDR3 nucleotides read TGTGCCAGCAGTGCTCCGTACGAGCAGTACTTC. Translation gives CASSAPYEQYF.

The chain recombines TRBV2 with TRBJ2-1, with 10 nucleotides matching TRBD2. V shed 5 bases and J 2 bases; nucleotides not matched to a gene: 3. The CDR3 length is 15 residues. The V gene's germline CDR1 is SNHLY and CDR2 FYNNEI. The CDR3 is CASSSSGGAYNEQFF. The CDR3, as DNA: TGTGCCAGCAGTAGCAGCGGGGGGGCCTACAATGAGCAGTTCTTC.

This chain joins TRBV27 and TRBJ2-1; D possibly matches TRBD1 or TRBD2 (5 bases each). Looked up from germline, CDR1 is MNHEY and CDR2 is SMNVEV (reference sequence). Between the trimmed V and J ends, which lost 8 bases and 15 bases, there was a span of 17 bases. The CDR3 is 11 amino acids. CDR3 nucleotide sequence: TGTGCCAGCCGTGGGGGTCTTCGCAGGTTCTTC. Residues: CASRGGLRRFF.

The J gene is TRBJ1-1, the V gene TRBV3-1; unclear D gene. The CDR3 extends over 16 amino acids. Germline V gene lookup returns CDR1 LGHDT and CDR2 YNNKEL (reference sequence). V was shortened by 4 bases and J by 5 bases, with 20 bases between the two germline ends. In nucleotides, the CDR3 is TGTGCCAGCAGCCCTCATACCGGGCCAGAAAGGACTGAAGCTTTCTTT. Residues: CASSPHTGPERTEAFF.

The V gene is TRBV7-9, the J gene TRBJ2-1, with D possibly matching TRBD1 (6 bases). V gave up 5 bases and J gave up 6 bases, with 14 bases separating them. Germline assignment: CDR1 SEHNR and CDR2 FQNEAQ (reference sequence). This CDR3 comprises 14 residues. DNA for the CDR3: TGTGCCAGCAGCGTCCAAGACAGGAGCAATGAGCAGTTCTTC. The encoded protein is CASSVQDRSNEQFF.

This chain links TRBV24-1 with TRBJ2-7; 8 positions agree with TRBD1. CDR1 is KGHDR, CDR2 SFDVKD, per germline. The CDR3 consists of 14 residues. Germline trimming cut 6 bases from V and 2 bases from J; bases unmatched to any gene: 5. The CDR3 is CATSTRTGTYEQYF. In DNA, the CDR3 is TGTGCCACCAGTACGAGGACAGGGACCTACGAGCAGTACTTC.

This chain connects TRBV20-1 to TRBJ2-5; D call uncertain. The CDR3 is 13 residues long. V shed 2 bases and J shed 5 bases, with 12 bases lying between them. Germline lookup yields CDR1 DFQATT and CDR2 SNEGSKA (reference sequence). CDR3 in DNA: TGCAGTGCTAGACCGGGCCTGGGGGAGACCCAGTACTTC. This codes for CSARPGLGETQYF.

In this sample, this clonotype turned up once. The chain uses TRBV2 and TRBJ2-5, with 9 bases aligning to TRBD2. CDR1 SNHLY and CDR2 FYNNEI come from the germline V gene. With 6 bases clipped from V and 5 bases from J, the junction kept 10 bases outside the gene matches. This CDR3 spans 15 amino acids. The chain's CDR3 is CASSLLIAGVETQYF. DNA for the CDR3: TGTGCCAGCAGCCTGCTCATAGCGGGAGTTGAGACCCAGTACTTC.

CDR3 sequence reads: CASSDRQGLNTEAFF. The CDR3 DNA follows: TGCGCCAGCAGCGACCGACAGGGTTTGAACACTGAAGCTTTCTTT. The genes are TRBV5-1 and TRBJ1-1; 7 bases match TRBD1. Germline CDR1 and CDR2: SGHRS and YFSETQ. The length of the CDR3 is 15 residues. The junction had 6 bases not matched to a gene; V was cut back by 4 bases and J by 0 bases.

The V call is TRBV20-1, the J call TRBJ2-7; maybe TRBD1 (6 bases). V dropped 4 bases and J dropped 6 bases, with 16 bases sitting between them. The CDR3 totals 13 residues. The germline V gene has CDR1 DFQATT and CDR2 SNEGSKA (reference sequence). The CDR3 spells CSAKFEGETEQYF. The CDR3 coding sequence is TGCAGTGCTAAATTCGAGGGGGAAACCGAGCAGTACTTC.

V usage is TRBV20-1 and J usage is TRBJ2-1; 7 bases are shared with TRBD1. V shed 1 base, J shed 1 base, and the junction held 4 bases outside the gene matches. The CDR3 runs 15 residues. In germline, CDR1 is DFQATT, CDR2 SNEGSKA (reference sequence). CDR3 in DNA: TGCAGTGCTAGAGCCCCAGGGGGATCCTACAATGAGCAGTTCTTC. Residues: CSARAPGGSYNEQFF.